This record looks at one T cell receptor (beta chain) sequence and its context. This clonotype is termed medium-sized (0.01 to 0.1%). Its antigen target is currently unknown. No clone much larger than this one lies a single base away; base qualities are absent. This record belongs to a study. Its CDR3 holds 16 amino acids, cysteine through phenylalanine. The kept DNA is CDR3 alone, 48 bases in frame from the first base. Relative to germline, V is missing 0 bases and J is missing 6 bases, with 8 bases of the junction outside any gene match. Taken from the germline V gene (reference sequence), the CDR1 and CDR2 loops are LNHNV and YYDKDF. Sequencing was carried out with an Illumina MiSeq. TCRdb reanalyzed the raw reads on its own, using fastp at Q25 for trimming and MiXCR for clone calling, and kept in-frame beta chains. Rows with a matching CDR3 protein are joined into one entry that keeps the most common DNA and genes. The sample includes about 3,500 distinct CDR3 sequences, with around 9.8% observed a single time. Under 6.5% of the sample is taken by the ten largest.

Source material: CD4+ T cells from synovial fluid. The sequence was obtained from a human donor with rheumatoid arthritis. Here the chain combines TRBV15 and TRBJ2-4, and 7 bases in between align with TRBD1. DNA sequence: TGTGCCACCAGCAGAGATCGACAGGGTGGTCGAAACATTCAGTACTTC. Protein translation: CATSRDRQGGRNIQYF.